This T cell receptor (beta chain) comes out of a study of vaccination effects on CD4 cells after COVID-19. Study in general: Samples from a couple of convalescent patients were given 16 days and one week before vaccination. Whole-study findings and limits: Predominantly, the post-vaccine spike-reactive clones of convalescents comprised new vaccine-induced clones.

V dropped 5 bases and J dropped 4 bases, with 17 bases sitting between them. Germline V gene lookup returns CDR1 SGHTA and CDR2 FQGTGA. CDR3 size: 15 residues. Clones were sequenced by immunoSEQ multiplex PCR, and TCRdb holds only the in-frame ones, with some missing. Of some 22,000 clones detected, more than 70% appear once; the ten largest clones hold roughly 17%. ViraFEST assay sequencing came after antigen-specific CD4+ T cells were expanded with viral peptide pools. Culture lasted under 13 days before CD4+ T cell isolation. It was between March and December 2020 that the person had a SARS-CoV-2 infection confirmed by PCR. Each culture had half its medium swapped for IL-2 medium on days 3 and 7. Regarding this clone: Its antigen is unidentified.

The TCR sequence derives from a human donor who had a prior SARS-CoV-2 infection. Sequenced material: CD4+ T cells from PBMCs cultured with SARS-CoV-2 spike peptides, taken before COVID-19 vaccination. The rearrangement joins TRBV7-3 to TRBJ1-2; D call uncertain. Written as DNA, the CDR3 is TGTGCCAGCAGCCCCTCCCAGGACGGGCCCTATGGCTACACCTTC. Its protein is CASSPSQDGPYGYTF. The whole variable domain, remainder taken from reference TRBV7-3 and TRBJ1-2, is GAGVSQTPSNKVTEKGKYVELRCDPISGHTALYWYRQSLGQGPEFLIYFQGTGAADDSGLPNDRFFAVRPEGSVSTLKIQRTERGDSAVYLCASSPSQDGPYGYTFGSGTRLTVV.